This TCR beta chain was profiled in a study of control samples from healthy donors and cancer patients (dated by TCRdb to about 2020). The V and J ends are trimmed by 5 bases and 3 bases, leaving 16 bases between them. The germline V gene (reference sequence) specifies LNHDA as CDR1 and SQIVND as CDR2. Its CDR3 holds 15 amino acids, cysteine through phenylalanine. The sequence is cut down to CDR3 DNA, 45 bases in frame from base 1. This clone was observed a few times. Its antigen specificity is not known. No much larger clonotype is one base removed from it; base qualities were not supplied. Library preparation used the immunoSEQ multiplex PCR assay. As stored in TCRdb, this immuneACCESS dataset retains in-frame rearrangements with V and J assigned. A fraction of the clones does not appear; measured against another copy, unresolved V genes explain less than half of the discrepancy, and the remainder lacks a known reason. The sample profile shows roughly 55,000 clones; approximately 91% of them were found once. Roughly 3.8% of the sample lies in the top ten.

This clonotype was sampled from a man aged 45-65 years in good health. The sequence is built from TRBV19 and TRBJ1-2, with no D gene named confidently. Sequenced sample: blood. The DNA sequence is given as TGTGCCAGTAGTTCCCCCCACGCGAACCACTATGGCTACACCTTC. Translated, this gives CASSSPHANHYGYTF.